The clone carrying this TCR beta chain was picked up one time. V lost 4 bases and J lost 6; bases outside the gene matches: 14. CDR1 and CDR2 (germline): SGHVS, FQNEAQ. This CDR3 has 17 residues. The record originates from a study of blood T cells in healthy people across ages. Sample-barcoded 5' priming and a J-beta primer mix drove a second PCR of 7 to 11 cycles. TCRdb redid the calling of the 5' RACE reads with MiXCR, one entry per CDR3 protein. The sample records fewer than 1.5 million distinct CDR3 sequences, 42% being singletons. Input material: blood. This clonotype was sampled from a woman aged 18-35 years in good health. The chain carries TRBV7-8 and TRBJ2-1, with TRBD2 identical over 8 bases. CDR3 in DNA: TGTGCCAGCAGCTCCTCCCGAGGGACTAGACCTAGCAATGAGCAGTTCTTC. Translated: CASSSSRGTRPSNEQFF.